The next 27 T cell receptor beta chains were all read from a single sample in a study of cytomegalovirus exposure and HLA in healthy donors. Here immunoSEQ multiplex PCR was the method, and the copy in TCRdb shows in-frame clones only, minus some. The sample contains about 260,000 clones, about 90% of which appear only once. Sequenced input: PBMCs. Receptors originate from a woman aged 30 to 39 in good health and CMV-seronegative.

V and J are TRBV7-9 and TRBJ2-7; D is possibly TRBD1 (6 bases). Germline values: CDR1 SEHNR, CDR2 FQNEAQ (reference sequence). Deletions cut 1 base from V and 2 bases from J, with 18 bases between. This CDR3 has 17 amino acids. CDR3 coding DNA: TGTGCCAGCAGCTTAGTAGCCCGGACAGATGGAGCCTACGAGCAGTACTTC. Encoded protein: CASSLVARTDGAYEQYF.

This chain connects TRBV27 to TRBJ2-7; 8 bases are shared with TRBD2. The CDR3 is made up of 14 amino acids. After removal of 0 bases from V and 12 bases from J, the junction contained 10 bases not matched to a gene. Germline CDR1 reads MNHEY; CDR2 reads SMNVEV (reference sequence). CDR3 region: CASSLSRTAGAMYF. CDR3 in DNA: TGTGCCAGCAGTTTATCCCGGACAGCGGGGGCTATGTACTTC.

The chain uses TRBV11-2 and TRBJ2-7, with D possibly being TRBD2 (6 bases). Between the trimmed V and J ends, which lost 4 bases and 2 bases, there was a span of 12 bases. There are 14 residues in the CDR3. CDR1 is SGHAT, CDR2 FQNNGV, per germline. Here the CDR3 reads CASSSGLLPYEQYF. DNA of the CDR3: TGTGCCAGCAGCTCGGGACTCCTCCCCTACGAGCAGTACTTC.

CDR3 sequence (DNA): TGTGCCAGCAGTCCGGACAGGGGCTGGGGTGTGGCTTTCTTT. It is translated as CASSPDRGWGVAFF. The chain is built from TRBV27 and TRBJ1-1, with TRBD1 matching over 9 bases. The V and J ends lost 5 bases and 11 bases, in that order; junction bases with no gene match: 12. There are 14 residues in the CDR3. Germline V gene sequence: CDR1 MNHEY, CDR2 SMNVEV (reference sequence).

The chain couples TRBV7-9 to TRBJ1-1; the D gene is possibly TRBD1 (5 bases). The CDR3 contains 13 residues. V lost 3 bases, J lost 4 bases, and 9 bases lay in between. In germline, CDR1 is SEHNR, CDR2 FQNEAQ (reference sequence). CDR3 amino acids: CASSFTTATEAFF. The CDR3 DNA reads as TGTGCCAGCAGCTTTACGACAGCCACTGAAGCTTTCTTT.

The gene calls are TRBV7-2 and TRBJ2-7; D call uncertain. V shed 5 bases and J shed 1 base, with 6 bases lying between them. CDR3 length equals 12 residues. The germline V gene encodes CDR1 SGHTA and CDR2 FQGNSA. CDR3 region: CASSPVSYEQYF. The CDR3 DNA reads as TGTGCCAGCAGCCCGGTTTCCTACGAGCAGTACTTC.

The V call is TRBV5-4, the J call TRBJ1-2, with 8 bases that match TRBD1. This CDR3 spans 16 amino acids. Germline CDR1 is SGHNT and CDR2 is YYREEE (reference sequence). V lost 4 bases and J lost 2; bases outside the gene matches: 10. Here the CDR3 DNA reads TGTGCCAGCAGCCACAGTGACAGGGGACGAAACTATGGCTACACCTTC. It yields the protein CASSHSDRGRNYGYTF.

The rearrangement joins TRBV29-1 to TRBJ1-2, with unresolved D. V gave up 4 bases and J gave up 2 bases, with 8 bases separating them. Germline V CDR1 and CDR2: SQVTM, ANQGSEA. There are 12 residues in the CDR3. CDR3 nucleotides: TGCAGCGTTGTTAACAGAAACTATGGCTACACCTTC. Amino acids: CSVVNRNYGYTF.

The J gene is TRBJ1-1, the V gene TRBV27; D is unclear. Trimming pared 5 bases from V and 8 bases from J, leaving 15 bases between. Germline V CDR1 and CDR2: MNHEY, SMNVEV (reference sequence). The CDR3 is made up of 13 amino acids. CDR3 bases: TGTGCCAGCAGTCCCACCGGCAGCCCCGAAGCTTTCTTT. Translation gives CASSPTGSPEAFF.

CDR3 sequence: CASSRDSNSNQPQHF. In nucleotides, the CDR3 is TGTGCCAGTAGTAGGGACAGCAATAGCAATCAGCCCCAGCATTTT. V gene TRBV19 combines with J gene TRBJ1-5; 7 bases align to TRBD1. J lost 0 bases, V lost 4 bases, and 3 bases had no gene match. Germline CDR1 is LNHDA and CDR2 is SQIVND (reference sequence). The CDR3 loop spans 15 amino acids.

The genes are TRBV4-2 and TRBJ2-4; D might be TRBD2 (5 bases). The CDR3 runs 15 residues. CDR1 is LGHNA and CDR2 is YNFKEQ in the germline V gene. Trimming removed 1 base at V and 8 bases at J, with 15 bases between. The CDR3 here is CASSQVGASPDIQYF. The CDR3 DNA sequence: TGTGCCAGCAGCCAAGTAGGAGCTAGCCCAGACATTCAGTACTTC.

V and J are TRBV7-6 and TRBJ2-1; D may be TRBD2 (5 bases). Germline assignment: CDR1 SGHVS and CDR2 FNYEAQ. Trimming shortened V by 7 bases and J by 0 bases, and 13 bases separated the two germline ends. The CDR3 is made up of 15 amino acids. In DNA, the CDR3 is TGTGCCAGCACAAAAGAGGGAAACTCCTACAATGAGCAGTTCTTC. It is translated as CASTKEGNSYNEQFF. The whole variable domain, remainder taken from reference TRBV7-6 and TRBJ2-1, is GAGVSQSPRYKVTKRGQDVALRCDPISGHVSLYWYRQALGQGPEFLTYFNYEAQQDKSGLPNDRFSAERPEGSISTLTIQRTEQRDSAMYRCASTKEGNSYNEQFFGPGTRLTVL.

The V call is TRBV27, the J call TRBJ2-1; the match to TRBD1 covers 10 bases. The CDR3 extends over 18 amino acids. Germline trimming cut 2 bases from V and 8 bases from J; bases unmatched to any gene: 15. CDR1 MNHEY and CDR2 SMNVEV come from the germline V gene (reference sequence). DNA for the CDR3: TGTGCCAGCAGTTTAATCGGGCCGGAAGGACAGGGGGTCTATGAGCAGTTCTTC. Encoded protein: CASSLIGPEGQGVYEQFF.

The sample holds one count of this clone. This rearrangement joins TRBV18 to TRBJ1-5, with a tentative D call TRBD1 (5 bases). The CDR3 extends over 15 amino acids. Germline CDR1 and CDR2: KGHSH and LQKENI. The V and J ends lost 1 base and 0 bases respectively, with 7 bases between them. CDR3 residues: CASSPLQDSNQPQHF. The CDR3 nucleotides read TGTGCCAGCTCACCACTACAGGATAGCAATCAGCCCCAGCATTTT.

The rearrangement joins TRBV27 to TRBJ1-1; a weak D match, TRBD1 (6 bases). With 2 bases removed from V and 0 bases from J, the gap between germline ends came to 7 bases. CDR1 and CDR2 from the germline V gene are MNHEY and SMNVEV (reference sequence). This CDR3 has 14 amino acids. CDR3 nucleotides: TGTGCCAGCAGTTTACAGGGGATGAACACTGAAGCTTTCTTT. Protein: CASSLQGMNTEAFF.

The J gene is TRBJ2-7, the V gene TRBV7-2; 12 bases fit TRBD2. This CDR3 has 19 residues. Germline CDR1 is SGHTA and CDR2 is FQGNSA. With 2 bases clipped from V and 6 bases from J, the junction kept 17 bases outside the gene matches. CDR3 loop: CASSLPLLAGGRLSPEQYF. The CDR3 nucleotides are TGTGCCAGCAGCTTACCCCTACTAGCGGGAGGCCGATTATCCCCCGAGCAGTACTTC.

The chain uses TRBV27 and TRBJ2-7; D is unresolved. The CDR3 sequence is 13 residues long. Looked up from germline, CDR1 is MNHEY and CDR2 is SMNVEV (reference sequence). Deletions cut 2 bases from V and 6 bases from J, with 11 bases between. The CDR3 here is CASSLPPFGEQYF. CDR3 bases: TGTGCCAGCAGTTTACCGCCCTTTGGCGAGCAGTACTTC.

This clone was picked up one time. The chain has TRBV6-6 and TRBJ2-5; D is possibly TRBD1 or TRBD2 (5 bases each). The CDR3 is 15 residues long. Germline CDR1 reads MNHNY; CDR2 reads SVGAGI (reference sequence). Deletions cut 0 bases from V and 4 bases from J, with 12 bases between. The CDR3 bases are TGTGCCAGCAGTTACTCGAGGGGAGCCGGAGAGACCCAGTACTTC. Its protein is CASSYSRGAGETQYF.

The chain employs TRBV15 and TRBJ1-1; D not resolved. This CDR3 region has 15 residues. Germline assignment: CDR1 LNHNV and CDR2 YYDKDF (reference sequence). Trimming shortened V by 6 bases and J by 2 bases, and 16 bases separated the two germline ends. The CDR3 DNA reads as TGTGCCACCAGTGCTCTAGGACGGGGAAACACTGAAGCTTTCTTT. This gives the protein CATSALGRGNTEAFF.

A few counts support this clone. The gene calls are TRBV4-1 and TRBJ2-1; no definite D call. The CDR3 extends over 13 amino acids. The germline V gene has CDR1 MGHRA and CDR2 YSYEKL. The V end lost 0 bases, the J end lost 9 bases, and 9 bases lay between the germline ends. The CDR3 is CASSQDGLVEQFF. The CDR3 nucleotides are TGCGCCAGCAGCCAAGACGGGCTGGTTGAGCAGTTCTTC.

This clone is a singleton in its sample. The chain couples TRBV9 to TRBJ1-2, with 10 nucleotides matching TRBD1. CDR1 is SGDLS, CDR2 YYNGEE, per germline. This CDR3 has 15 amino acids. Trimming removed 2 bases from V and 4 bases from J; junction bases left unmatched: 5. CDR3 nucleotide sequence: TGTGCCAGCAGCGTCTCCGGGACAGGGGTCTATGGCTACACCTTC. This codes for CASSVSGTGVYGYTF.

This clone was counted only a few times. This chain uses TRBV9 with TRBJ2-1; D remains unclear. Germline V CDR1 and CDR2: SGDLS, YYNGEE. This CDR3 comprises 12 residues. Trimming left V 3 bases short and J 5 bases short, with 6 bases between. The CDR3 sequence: CASSGANNEQFF. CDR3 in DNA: TGTGCCAGCAGCGGAGCGAACAATGAGCAGTTCTTC. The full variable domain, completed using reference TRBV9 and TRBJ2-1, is DSGVTQTPKHLITATGQRVTLRCSPRSGDLSVYWYQQSLDQGLQFLIQYYNGEERAKGNILERFSAQQFPDLHSELNLSSLELGDSALYFCASSGANNEQFFGPGTRLTVL.

CDR3 loop: CASSDTGGLPSYEQYF. CDR3 sequence (DNA): TGTGCCAGCAGTGACACCGGCGGACTACCGTCCTACGAGCAGTACTTC. This chain joins TRBV27 and TRBJ2-7, with a possible D match to TRBD2 (6 bases). Trimming removed 5 bases at V and 1 base at J, with 18 bases between. The CDR3 sequence is 16 residues long. The germline CDR1 and CDR2 sequences are MNHEY and SMNVEV (reference sequence).

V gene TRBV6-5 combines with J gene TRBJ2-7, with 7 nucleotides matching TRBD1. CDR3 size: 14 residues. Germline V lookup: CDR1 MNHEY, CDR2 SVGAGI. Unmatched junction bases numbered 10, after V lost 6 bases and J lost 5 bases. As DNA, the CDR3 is TGTGCCAGCAGCCCGGGACAGATTAGAGACGAGCAGTACTTC. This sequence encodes CASSPGQIRDEQYF.

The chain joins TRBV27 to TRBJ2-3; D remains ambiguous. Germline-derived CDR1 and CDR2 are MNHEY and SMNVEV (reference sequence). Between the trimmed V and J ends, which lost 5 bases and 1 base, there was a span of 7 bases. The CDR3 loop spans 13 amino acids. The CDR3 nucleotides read TGTGCCAGCAGTGGCGACGGCACAGATACGCAGTATTTT. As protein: CASSGDGTDTQYF.

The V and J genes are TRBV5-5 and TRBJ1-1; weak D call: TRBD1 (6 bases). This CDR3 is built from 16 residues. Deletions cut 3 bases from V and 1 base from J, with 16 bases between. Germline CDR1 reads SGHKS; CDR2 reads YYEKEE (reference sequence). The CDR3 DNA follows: TGTGCCAGCAGCTATACTCCGGGACAAAAGAACACTGAAGCTTTCTTT. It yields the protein CASSYTPGQKNTEAFF.

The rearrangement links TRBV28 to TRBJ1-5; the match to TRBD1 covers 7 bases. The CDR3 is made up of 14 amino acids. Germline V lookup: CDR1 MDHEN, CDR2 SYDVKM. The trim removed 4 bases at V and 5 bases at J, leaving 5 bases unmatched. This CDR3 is CASSYNRGHQPQHF. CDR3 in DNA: TGTGCCAGCAGTTACAACAGGGGTCATCAGCCCCAGCATTTT.